This passage covers 5 T cell receptor beta chains from one sample sequenced in a study of T-cell memory formation after mild COVID-19 (TCRdb year 2021). The library was produced with 5' RACE. Instrument on record: Illumina NovaSeq 6000. TCRdb reanalyzed the raw reads on its own, using fastp at Q25 for trimming and MiXCR for clone calling, and kept in-frame beta chains. CDR3 protein sequences are deduplicated, and each keeps its most common genes and DNA. This sample lists about 350,000 distinct CDR3 sequences; 20% to 25% were detected once. The top ten clones comprise about 21% of the sample. The specimen sequenced was PBMCs or a T cell subset sorted from them (not recorded which). All receptors derive from a man younger than 35 who had mild COVID-19 (a few samples of this study predate the infection). The sample titles of this study are shuffled in the database, so cell type and time point are left out; the donor was told from shared clones.

The chain employs TRBV21-1 and TRBJ2-1. TRBV21-1 has pseudogene status. The CDR3 runs 14 residues. The CDR3 loop is CASSKIGPYNEQFF. The CDR3 DNA reads TGTGCCAGCAGCAAAATTGGACCCTACAATGAGCAGTTCTTC.

This clonotype was picked up a small number of times. The rearrangement uses TRBV11-3 and TRBJ2-3; either TRBD1 or TRBD2 may supply D (5 bases each). The V and J ends lost 5 bases and 2 bases respectively, with 14 bases between them. The CDR3 loop spans 15 amino acids. Germline values: CDR1 SGHNT, CDR2 YENEEA. CDR3 in DNA: TGTGCCAGCAGCCTGGGGACGGAGCTCACAGATACGCAGTATTTT. Translated, it gives CASSLGTELTDTQYF.

The chain couples TRBV4-3 to TRBJ2-2; D is possibly TRBD1 or TRBD2 (5 bases each). Looked up from germline, CDR1 is LGHNA and CDR2 is YSLEER. The CDR3 is 16 amino acids. V was clipped by 0 bases and J by 3 bases, with 11 bases between them. The CDR3: CASSQDWDGYTGELFF. The CDR3 DNA follows: TGCGCCAGCAGCCAAGACTGGGACGGTTACACCGGGGAGCTGTTTTTT.

This clonotype was counted at least ten times. The chain joins TRBV11-2 to TRBJ2-3; TRBD2 agrees at 8 bases. The CDR3 has 14 residues. Per germline, CDR1 SGHAT and CDR2 FQNNGV. J was trimmed by 3 bases and V by 3 bases; bases with no gene match: 2. CDR3 protein: CASSFTGGTDTQYF. CDR3 nucleotide sequence: TGTGCCAGCAGCTTTACGGGGGGGACAGATACGCAGTATTTT.

This clonotype appeared many times. The chain joins TRBV6-2 or TRBV6-3 to TRBJ2-3; no reliable D call. There are 12 residues in the CDR3. The germline V and J ends were trimmed by 2 bases and 8 bases, with 8 bases remaining between them. Per the germline V gene, CDR1 is MNHEY and CDR2 is SVGEGT. This CDR3 is CASSYGPGTQYF. The CDR3 DNA reads TGTGCCAGCAGTTACGGGCCGGGTACGCAGTATTTT.